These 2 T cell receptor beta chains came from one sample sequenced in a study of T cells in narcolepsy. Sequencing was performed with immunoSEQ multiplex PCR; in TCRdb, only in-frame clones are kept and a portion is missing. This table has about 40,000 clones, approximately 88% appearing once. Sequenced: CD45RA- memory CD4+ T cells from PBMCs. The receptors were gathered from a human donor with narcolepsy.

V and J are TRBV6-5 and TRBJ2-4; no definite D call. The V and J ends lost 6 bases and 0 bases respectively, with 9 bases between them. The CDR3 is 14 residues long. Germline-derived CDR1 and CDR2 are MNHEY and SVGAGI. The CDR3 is CASSLDGAKNIQYF. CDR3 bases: TGTGCCAGCAGCCTGGACGGAGCCAAAAACATTCAGTACTTC.

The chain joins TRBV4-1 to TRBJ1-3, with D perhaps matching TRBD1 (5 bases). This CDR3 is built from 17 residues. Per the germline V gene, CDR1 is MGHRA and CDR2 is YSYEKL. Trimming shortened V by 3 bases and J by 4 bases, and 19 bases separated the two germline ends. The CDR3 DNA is TGCGCCAGCAGCCAGGTTGGGGGGACTTCGAGGGGAAACACCATATATTTT. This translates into CASSQVGGTSRGNTIYF.